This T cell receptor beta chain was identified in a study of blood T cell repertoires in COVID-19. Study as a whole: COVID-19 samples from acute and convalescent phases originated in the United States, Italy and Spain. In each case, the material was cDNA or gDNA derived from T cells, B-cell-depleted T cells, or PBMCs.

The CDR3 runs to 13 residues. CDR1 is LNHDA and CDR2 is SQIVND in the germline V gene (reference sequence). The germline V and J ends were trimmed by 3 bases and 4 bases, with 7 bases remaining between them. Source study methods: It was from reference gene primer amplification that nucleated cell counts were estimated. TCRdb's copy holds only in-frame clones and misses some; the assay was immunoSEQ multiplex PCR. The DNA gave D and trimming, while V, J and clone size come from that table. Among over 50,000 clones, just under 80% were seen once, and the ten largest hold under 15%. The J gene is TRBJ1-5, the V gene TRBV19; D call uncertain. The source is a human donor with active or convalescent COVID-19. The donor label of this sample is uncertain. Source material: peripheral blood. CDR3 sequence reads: CASSIRPNQPQHF. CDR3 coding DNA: TGTGCCAGTAGTATCAGGCCTAATCAGCCCCAGCATTTT.